These T cell receptor beta chains were read from a single sample in a study of T-cell reconstitution after alpha-beta-depleted transplantation in children. Each CDR3 protein gets one entry after TCRdb re-called the PCR reads with MiXCR. The sample yields about a million distinct CDR3 sequences, 25% to 30% seen once. The source was PBMCs, mostly from graft donor cells, collected 360 days after TCRalphabeta/CD19-depleted stem cell transplant. Receptors originate from a boy younger than two who had a stem cell transplant for SCID, so the T cells may come from the graft donor. Each CDR3 is given with its conserved first and last residue. Each record gives: D gene, clone size, J gene, V gene, CDR3 protein, CDR3 DNA. A D gene is named only where the DNA matches it firmly. Clone sizes are given selectively: once, few, many, or a class where the clone is expanded.

>.|.|TRBJ2-1|TRBV2
CASKRGTLNNEQFF
TGTGCCAGCAAGCGCGGGACTCTTAACAATGAGCAGTTCTTC
>TRBD1|.|TRBJ2-3|TRBV2
CASTSGDRGVYSTDTQYF
TGTGCCAGCACCTCCGGGGACAGGGGGGTCTATAGCACAGATACGCAGTATTTT
>.|once|TRBJ2-1|TRBV12-3/TRBV12-4
CASSPYDEQFF
TGTGCCAGCAGTCCCTACGATGAGCAGTTCTTC
>.|.|TRBJ2-3|TRBV7-2
CASSLGGGFTDTQYF
TGTGCCAGCAGCTTAGGCGGCGGATTCACAGATACGCAGTATTTT
>TRBD2|.|TRBJ2-7|TRBV7-2
CASSLGLAEYEQYF
TGTGCCAGCAGCTTGGGACTAGCGGAGTACGAGCAGTACTTC
>.|.|TRBJ2-1|TRBV14
CASSQGTGKAYNEQFF
TGTGCCAGCAGCCAAGGCACAGGGAAGGCCTACAATGAGCAGTTCTTC
>TRBD2|few|TRBJ2-1|TRBV5-1
CASSLPRPSGGALRGYNEQFF
TGCGCCAGCAGCCTCCCCCGACCTAGCGGGGGTGCACTTAGGGGATACAATGAGCAGTTCTTC
>TRBD1|.|TRBJ2-7|TRBV10-3
CAIREQGVGNHEQYF
TGTGCCATCAGGGAACAGGGGGTAGGGAACCACGAGCAGTACTTC
>TRBD1|many|TRBJ2-2|TRBV7-2
CASSLGTGPNTGELFF
TGTGCCAGCAGCTTAGGGACAGGGCCTAACACCGGGGAGCTGTTTTTT
>.|.|TRBJ2-5|TRBV4-2
CASSHHRNQETQYF
TGTGCCAGCAGCCACCACAGGAATCAAGAGACCCAGTACTTC
>.|few|TRBJ2-7|TRBV27
CASSQGAGLLTYEQYF
TGTGCCAGCAGTCAAGGAGCAGGCCTCCTCACCTACGAGCAGTACTTC
>.|.|TRBJ2-7|TRBV12-3/TRBV12-4
CASSFQATNSYEQYF
TGTGCCAGCAGTTTCCAGGCCACAAACTCCTACGAGCAGTACTTC
>.|once|TRBJ1-1|TRBV12-3/TRBV12-4
CASSLRGQGHSEAFF
TGTGCCAGCAGTTTACGGGGTCAGGGTCACTCAGAAGCTTTCTTT
>TRBD2|.|TRBJ2-2|TRBV6-2/TRBV6-3
CASHGSGTSGWRELFF
TGTGCCAGTCACGGGTCGGGGACTAGCGGTTGGAGGGAGCTGTTTTTT
>TRBD1|few|TRBJ1-2|TRBV11-2
CASSSGGRGYTF
TGTGCCAGCAGCTCAGGGGGTAGGGGCTACACCTTC
>.|few|TRBJ1-1|TRBV6-5
CASSLPMSGYRMNTEAFF
TGTGCCAGCAGTTTACCCATGTCAGGGTATCGTATGAACACTGAAGCTTTCTTT
>.|.|TRBJ1-2|TRBV29-1
CSVGPQEGYTF
TGCAGCGTTGGGCCTCAGGAGGGCTACACCTTC
>TRBD1|few|TRBJ2-3|TRBV5-1
CASSRTTGEDTQYF
TGCGCCAGCAGCCGGACGACAGGGGAGGATACGCAGTATTTT
>.|many|TRBJ1-5|TRBV4-1
CASSQRSYSNQPQHF
TGCGCCAGCAGCCAACGGTCCTATAGCAATCAGCCCCAGCATTTT
>TRBD2|few|TRBJ2-2|TRBV20-1
CSAREFERGKGTGELFF
TGCAGTGCTAGAGAATTTGAGCGGGGGAAGGGGACCGGGGAGCTGTTTTTT
>.|.|TRBJ2-1|TRBV20-1
CSASVAGLRGYNEQFF
TGCAGTGCTAGTGTCGCGGGTTTGAGGGGCTACAATGAGCAGTTCTTC
>.|.|TRBJ1-1|TRBV29-1
CSVQITNTEAFF
TGCAGCGTGCAGATAACGAACACTGAAGCTTTCTTT